This T cell receptor beta chain was observed in a study of T cells in Graves' hyperthyroidism and ophthalmopathy. The V and J ends lost 6 bases and 1 base respectively, with 12 bases between them. The CDR3 has 14 amino acids. Germline V gene lookup returns CDR1 PRHDT and CDR2 FYEKMQ (reference sequence). Amplified TCR beta CDR3 regions came from RNA transcripts. With the HTBI primer set, the TCR CDR3 went through a first round of RT-PCR. TCRdb independently ran MiXCR on the multiplex PCR reads; one entry per CDR3 protein. Of approximately 430,000 distinct CDR3 sequences listed, around 16% were seen once; the top ten hold over 12%. This clonotype appeared many times.

Sequencing used blood. This chain joins TRBV13 and TRBJ1-1; no reliable D call. This receptor was taken from a woman aged 18-29 years with Graves' hyperthyroidism. The CDR3, as DNA: TGTGCCAGCAGTGGACCCCGGCCGAACACTGAAGCTTTCTTT. Amino acid sequence: CASSGPRPNTEAFF.